This T cell receptor (beta chain) was identified during a study of T cell repertoires in aging, cancer and after chemotherapy. Study-level background: Donor ages fell into six groups from 30 or younger up to 70 or older. Over several months to years, re-sampled healthy donor repertoires clearly shared clones. Whole-study results and caveats: The repertoire data cannot show anything about immunological memory following chemotherapy. Rebound thymic output was suggested by rising median generation probability during chemotherapy in each cancer cohort.

Per germline, CDR1 LNHDA and CDR2 SQIVND (reference sequence). The CDR3 sequence is 11 residues long. V lost 4 bases to trimming and J lost 7 bases, with 5 bases between them. Amplification of TCR beta used genomic DNA extracted from peripheral blood. Rearranged V-D-J TRB sequences were amplified with a mixed TRB-A/B primer pool. Via MiXCR, TCRdb re-called the multiplex PCR reads, giving one row per CDR3 protein. The sample shows some 9,900 distinct CDR3 sequences, less than 30% of them seen only once. This clonotype was detected only a few times. Its specificity is not known. This clonotype originated in a human donor in good health. Sequencing was done on a sample of blood. The chain is built from TRBV19 and TRBJ2-1, with D uncertain. The CDR3 sequence: CASSTPNEQFF. In nucleotides, the CDR3 is TGTGCCAGTAGTACCCCTAATGAGCAGTTCTTC.